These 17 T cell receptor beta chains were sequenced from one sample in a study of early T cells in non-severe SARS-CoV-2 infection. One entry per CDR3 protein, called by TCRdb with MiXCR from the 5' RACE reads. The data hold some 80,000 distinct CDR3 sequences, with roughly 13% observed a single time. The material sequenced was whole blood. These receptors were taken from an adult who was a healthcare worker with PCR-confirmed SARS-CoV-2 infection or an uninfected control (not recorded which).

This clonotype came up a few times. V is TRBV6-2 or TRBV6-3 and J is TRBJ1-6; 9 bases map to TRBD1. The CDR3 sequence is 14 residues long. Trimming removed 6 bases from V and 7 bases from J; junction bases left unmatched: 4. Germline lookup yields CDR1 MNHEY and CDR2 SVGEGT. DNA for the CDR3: TGTGCCAGCAGGCCGACAGGGGGGAATTCACCCCTCCACTTT. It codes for CASRPTGGNSPLHF.

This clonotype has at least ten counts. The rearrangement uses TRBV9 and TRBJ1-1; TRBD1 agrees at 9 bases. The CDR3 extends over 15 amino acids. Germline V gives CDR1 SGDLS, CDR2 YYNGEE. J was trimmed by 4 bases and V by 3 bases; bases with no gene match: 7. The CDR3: CASSAQQGAGTEAFF. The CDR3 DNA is TGTGCCAGCAGCGCTCAACAGGGGGCGGGCACTGAAGCTTTCTTT. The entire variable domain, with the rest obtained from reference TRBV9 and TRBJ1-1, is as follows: DSGVTQTPKHLITATGQRVTLRCSPRSGDLSVYWYQQSLDQGLQFLIQYYNGEERAKGNILERFSAQQFPDLHSELNLSSLELGDSALYFCASSAQQGAGTEAFFGQGTRLTVV.

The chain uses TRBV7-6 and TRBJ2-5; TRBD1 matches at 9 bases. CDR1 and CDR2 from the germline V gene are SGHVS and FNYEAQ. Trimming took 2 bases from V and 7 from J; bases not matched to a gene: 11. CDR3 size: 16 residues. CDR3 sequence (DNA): TGTGCCAGCAGCTTATCGCAAAACAGGGGGCTAGTGACCCAGTACTTC. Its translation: CASSLSQNRGLVTQYF.

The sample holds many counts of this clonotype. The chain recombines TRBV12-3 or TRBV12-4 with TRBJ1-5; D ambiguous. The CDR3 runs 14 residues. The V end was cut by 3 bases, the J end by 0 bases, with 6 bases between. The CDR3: CASSFQSSNQPQHF. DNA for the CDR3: TGTGCCAGCAGTTTCCAAAGTAGCAATCAGCCCCAGCATTTT.

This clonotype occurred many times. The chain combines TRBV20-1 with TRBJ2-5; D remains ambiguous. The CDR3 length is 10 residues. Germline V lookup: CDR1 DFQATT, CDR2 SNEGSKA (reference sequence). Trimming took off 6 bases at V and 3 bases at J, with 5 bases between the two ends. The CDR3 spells CSAHEETQYF. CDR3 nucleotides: TGCAGTGCCCACGAAGAGACCCAGTACTTC.

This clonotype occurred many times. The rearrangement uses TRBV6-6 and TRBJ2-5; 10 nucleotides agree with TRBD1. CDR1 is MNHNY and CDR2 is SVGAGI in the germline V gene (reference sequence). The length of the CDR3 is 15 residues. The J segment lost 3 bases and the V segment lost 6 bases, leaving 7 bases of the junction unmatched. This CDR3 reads CASSHPGQGKETQYF. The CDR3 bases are TGTGCCAGCAGCCACCCGGGACAGGGGAAAGAGACCCAGTACTTC.

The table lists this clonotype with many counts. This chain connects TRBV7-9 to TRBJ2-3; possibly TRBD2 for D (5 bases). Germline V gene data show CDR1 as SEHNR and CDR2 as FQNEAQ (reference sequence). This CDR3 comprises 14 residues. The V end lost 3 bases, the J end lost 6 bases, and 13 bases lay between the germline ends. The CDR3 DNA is TGTGCCAGCAGCTTGAGTAGCGTGTCGGATACGCAGTATTTT. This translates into CASSLSSVSDTQYF.

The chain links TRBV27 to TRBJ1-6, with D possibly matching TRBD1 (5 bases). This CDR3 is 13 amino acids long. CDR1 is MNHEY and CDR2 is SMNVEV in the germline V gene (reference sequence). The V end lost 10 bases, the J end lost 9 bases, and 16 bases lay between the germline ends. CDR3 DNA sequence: TGTGCCACCCAAGAAGTGAGGGGTTCACCCCTCCACTTT. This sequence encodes CATQEVRGSPLHF.

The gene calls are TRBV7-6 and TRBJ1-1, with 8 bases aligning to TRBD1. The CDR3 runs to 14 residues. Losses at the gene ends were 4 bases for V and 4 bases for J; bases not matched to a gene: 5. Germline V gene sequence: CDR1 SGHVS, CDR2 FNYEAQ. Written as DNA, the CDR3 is TGTGCCAGCAGCTCTGTGACAGGGGTCACTGAAGCTTTCTTT. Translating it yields CASSSVTGVTEAFF.

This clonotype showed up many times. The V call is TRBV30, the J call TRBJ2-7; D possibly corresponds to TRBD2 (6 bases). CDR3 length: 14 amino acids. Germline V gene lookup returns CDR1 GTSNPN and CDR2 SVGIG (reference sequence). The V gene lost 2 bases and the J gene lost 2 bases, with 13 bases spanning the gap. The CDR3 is CAWSPTSPPYEQYF. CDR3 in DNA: TGTGCCTGGAGTCCAACTAGCCCCCCCTACGAGCAGTACTTC. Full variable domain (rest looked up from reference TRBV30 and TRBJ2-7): SQTIHQWPATLVQPVGSPLSLECTVEGTSNPNLYWYRQAAGRGLQLLFYSVGIGQISSEVPQNLSASRPQDRQFILSSKKLLLSDSGFYLCAWSPTSPPYEQYFGPGTRLTVT.

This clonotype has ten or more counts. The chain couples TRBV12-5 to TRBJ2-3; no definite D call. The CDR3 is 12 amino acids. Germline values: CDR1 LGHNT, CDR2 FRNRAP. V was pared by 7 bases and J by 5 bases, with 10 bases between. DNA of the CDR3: TGTGCTAGTGCTCCCCCGGGAGATACGCAGTATTTT. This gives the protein CASAPPGDTQYF.

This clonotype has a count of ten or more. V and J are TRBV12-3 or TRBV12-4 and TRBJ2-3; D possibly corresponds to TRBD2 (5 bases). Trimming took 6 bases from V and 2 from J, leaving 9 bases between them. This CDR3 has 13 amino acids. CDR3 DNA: TGTGCCAGCAGCTTCGGGGTCACAGATACGCAGTATTTT. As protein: CASSFGVTDTQYF.

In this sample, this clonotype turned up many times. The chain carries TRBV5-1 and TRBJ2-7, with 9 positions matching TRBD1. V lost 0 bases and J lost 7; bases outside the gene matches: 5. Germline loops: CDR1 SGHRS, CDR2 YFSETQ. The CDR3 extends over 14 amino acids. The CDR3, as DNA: TGCGCCAGCAGCTTGGGGACAGGGGCCGGGGAGCAGTACTTC. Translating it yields CASSLGTGAGEQYF.

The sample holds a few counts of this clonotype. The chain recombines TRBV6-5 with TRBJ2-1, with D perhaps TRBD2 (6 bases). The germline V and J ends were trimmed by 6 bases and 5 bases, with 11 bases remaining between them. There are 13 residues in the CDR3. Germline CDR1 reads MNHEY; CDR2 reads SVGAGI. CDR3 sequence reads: CASRLGGNNEQFF. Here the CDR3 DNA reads TGTGCCAGCAGGCTCGGGGGAAACAATGAGCAGTTCTTC.

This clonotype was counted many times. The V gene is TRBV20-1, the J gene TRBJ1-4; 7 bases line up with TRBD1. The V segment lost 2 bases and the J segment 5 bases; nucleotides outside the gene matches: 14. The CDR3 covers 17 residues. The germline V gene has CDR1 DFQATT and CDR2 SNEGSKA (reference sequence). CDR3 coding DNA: TGCAGTGCTAGATCCTTTCTTCCCCGGGACAGAAATGAAAAACTGTTTTTT. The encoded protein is CSARSFLPRDRNEKLFF.

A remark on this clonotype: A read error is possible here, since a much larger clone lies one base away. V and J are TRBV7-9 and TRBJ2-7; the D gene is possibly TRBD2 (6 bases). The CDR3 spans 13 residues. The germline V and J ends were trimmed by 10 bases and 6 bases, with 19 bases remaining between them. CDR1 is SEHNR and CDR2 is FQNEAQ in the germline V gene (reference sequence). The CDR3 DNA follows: TGTGCCACAGGAGGGCCTAGGAATACCGAGCAGTACTTC. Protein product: CATGGPRNTEQYF.

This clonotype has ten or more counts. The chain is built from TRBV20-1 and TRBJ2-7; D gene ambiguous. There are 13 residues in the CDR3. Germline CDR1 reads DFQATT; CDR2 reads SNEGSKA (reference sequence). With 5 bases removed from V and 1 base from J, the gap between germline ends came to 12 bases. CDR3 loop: CSALAIPSYEQYF. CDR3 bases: TGCAGTGCTCTCGCCATCCCTTCCTACGAGCAGTACTTC.